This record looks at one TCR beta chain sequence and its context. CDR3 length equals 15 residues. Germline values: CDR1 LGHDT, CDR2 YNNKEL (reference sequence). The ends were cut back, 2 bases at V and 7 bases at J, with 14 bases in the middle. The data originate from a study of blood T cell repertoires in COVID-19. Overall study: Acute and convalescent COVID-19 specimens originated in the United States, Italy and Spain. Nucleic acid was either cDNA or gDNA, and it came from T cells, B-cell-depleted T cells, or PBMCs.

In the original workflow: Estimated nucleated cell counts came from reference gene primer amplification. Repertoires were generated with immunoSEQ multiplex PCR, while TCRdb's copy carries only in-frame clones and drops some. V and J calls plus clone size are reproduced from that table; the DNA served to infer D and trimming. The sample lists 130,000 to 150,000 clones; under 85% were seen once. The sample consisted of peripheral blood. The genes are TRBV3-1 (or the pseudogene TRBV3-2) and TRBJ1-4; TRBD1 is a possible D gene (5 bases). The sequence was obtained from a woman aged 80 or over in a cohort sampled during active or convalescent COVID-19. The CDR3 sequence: CASSQFFMGGEKLFF. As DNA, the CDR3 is TGTGCCAGCAGCCAATTTTTCATGGGGGGTGAAAAACTGTTTTTT.